Below, one T cell receptor beta chain is given with its context. This sample is drawn from a study of CD8 T cells in Susac syndrome. cDNA came from about 0.51 to 1 ug RNA primed by random hexamers. TCRdb reprocessed the immunoSEQ multiplex PCR reads via MiXCR and lists one record per CDR3 protein. The data hold around 270,000 distinct CDR3 sequences, with approximately 85% observed a single time. This CDR3 region has 16 residues. Germline V gene lookup returns CDR1 MNHEY and CDR2 SMNVEV (reference sequence). The V gene end was trimmed by 5 bases and the J gene end by 5 bases; junction bases not matched to a gene: 14.

Sequencing was done on a sample of CD8+ T cells from PBMCs. The clonotype comes from a human donor with multiple sclerosis. The chain uses TRBV27 and TRBJ2-5, with 7 nucleotides matching TRBD2. The CDR3 bases are TGTGCCAGCAGTCTACGAAACTTCGGGGGGTGGGAGACCCAGTACTTC. Translated, it gives CASSLRNFGGWETQYF.